The 17 T cell receptor beta chains reported below all come from one sample, sequenced in a study of blood T cell repertoires in COVID-19. Generated by immunoSEQ multiplex PCR, the TCRdb table keeps only in-frame clones and is missing some. Of some 270,000 clones detected, around 86% appear once; the ten largest clones hold 1.5% to 2%. Sample: peripheral blood. The receptors originated from a woman aged 60-75 years who had recovered from COVID-19.

J is TRBJ2-6 and V is TRBV6-5, with D uncertain. Trimming pared 7 bases from V and 0 bases from J, leaving 4 bases between. The CDR3 runs 13 residues. The germline V gene encodes CDR1 MNHEY and CDR2 SVGAGI. CDR3 residues: CASILSGANVLTF. Here the CDR3 DNA reads TGTGCCAGCATCCTCTCTGGGGCCAACGTCCTGACTTTC.

The V and J genes are TRBV6-4 and TRBJ1-2; D is ambiguous. CDR3 length: 14 amino acids. Trimming took off 4 bases at V and 7 bases at J, with 16 bases between the two ends. Germline V gene sequence: CDR1 MRHNA, CDR2 SNTAGT. The CDR3 loop reads CASSVEEGSAGYTF. Written as DNA, the CDR3 is TGTGCCAGCAGTGTCGAGGAGGGTTCGGCTGGCTACACCTTC.

The chain links TRBV6-5 to TRBJ2-1; a possible D gene is TRBD2 (6 bases). The CDR3 spans 14 residues. Trimming removed 7 bases at V and 10 bases at J, with 20 bases between. Germline loops: CDR1 MNHEY, CDR2 SVGAGI. The CDR3 coding sequence is TGTGCCAGCATCTTAACCGGGACTGGCAGCGAGCAGTTCTTC. Its protein product is CASILTGTGSEQFF.

This clone occurred a few times. This chain uses TRBV28 with TRBJ1-1; perhaps TRBD1 as D (5 bases). Trimming took off 3 bases at V and 5 bases at J, with 13 bases between the two ends. The CDR3 has 14 amino acids. Germline V gene lookup returns CDR1 MDHEN and CDR2 SYDVKM. The CDR3 region has the DNA TGTGCCAGCAGTTTTGCTTACAGGTCTACTGAAGCTTTCTTT. It specifies CASSFAYRSTEAFF.

This chain uses TRBV27 with TRBJ2-7, with 9 bases that match TRBD2. There are 16 residues in the CDR3. The V gene end was trimmed by 5 bases and the J gene end by 0 bases; junction bases not matched to a gene: 8. Germline CDR1 reads MNHEY; CDR2 reads SMNVEV (reference sequence). The CDR3 reads CASSQSVAGDSYEQYF. In DNA, the CDR3 is TGTGCCAGCAGTCAATCCGTAGCGGGGGACTCCTACGAGCAGTACTTC.

This clone was seen only once. V gene TRBV7-3 combines with J gene TRBJ2-2; D possibly corresponds to TRBD2 (6 bases). This CDR3 spans 15 amino acids. V was pared by 3 bases and J by 6 bases, with 14 bases between. Germline V gene sequence: CDR1 SGHTA, CDR2 FQGTGA. CDR3 DNA: TGTGCCAGCAGCTTCAAATCCGGGGGTGCCGGGGAGCTGTTTTTT. Its protein is CASSFKSGGAGELFF.

The J gene is TRBJ2-7, the V gene TRBV9; a possible D gene is TRBD2 (6 bases). This CDR3 spans 15 amino acids. Trimming took 1 base from V and 2 from J, leaving 13 bases between them. Per germline, CDR1 SGDLS and CDR2 YYNGEE. DNA of the CDR3: TGTGCCAGCAGCGTACAGTCGGGACTCACCTACGAGCAGTACTTC. The encoded protein is CASSVQSGLTYEQYF.

V is TRBV7-9 and J is TRBJ1-4, with 9 bases matching TRBD1. Trimming took 6 bases from V and 2 from J; bases not matched to a gene: 4. Germline V lookup: CDR1 SEHNR, CDR2 FQNEAQ (reference sequence). The CDR3 runs to 15 residues. CDR3 sequence reads: CASSYRGQTNEKLFF. The DNA of the CDR3 is TGTGCCAGCAGTTACAGGGGGCAGACTAATGAAAAACTGTTTTTT.

This chain joins TRBV6-5 and TRBJ2-7, with 8 nucleotides matching TRBD1. The V gene's germline CDR1 is MNHEY and CDR2 SVGAGI. With V trimmed by 5 bases and J by 4 bases, 1 base remained unmatched. This CDR3 is built from 12 residues. CDR3 sequence: CASSRTGYEQYF. The CDR3 nucleotides are TGTGCCAGCAGTCGGACAGGGTACGAGCAGTACTTC.

This clone was counted between two and nine times. The V and J genes are TRBV19 and TRBJ1-5, with 8 bases lining up with TRBD1. Germline CDR1 and CDR2: LNHDA and SQIVND (reference sequence). The CDR3 runs 13 residues. V lost 6 bases and J lost 9; bases outside the gene matches: 7. The CDR3 DNA is TGTGCCAGTAGCCAGGGGGCGTTAGGGCCCCAGCATTTT. This sequence encodes CASSQGALGPQHF.

This chain joins TRBV29-1 and TRBJ2-7, with 9 bases fitting TRBD2. Germline V gene data show CDR1 as SQVTM and CDR2 as ANQGSEA. This CDR3 region has 14 residues. V shed 0 bases and J 6 bases; nucleotides not matched to a gene: 6. CDR3 protein: CSVEDGTSWPEQYF. CDR3 DNA sequence: TGCAGCGTTGAAGATGGGACTAGCTGGCCCGAGCAGTACTTC.

The chain carries TRBV7-9 and TRBJ1-3, with TRBD1 matching 8 bases. CDR3 length: 16 amino acids. Losses at the gene ends were 5 bases for V and 0 bases for J; bases not matched to a gene: 6. The germline V gene has CDR1 SEHNR and CDR2 FQNEAQ (reference sequence). CDR3: CASSGPGQVSGNTIYF. The CDR3, as DNA: TGTGCCAGCAGCGGCCCGGGACAGGTCTCTGGAAACACCATATATTTT. Complete variable domain (other parts from reference TRBV7-9 and TRBJ1-3): DTGVSQNPRHKITKRGQNVTFRCDPISEHNRLYWYRQTLGQGPEFLTYFQNEAQLEKSRLLSDRFSAERPKGSFSTLEIQRTEQGDSAMYLCASSGPGQVSGNTIYFGEGSWLTVV.

This clone was counted a few times. The V and J genes are TRBV4-2 and TRBJ2-3; D perhaps matches TRBD2 (6 bases). Trimming took off 4 bases at V and 2 bases at J, with 16 bases between the two ends. This CDR3 is 16 amino acids long. Germline CDR1 and CDR2: LGHNA and YNFKEQ. The CDR3 DNA sequence: TGTGCCAGCAGCCCAGGAGGGACTGGGGACACAGATACGCAGTATTTT. This codes for CASSPGGTGDTDTQYF.

The genes are TRBV19 and TRBJ1-2; 7 bases line up with TRBD1. CDR1 is LNHDA, CDR2 SQIVND, per germline (reference sequence). The CDR3 is 15 residues long. V was clipped by 5 bases and J by 3 bases; unmatched bases: 9. The DNA of the CDR3 is TGTGCCAGTAGTTTCCAGGACAGGCCCTACTATGGCTACACCTTC. Protein: CASSFQDRPYYGYTF.

This clone was found a few times. J is TRBJ2-7 and V is TRBV10-3; tentative D call: TRBD1 (7 bases). The CDR3 runs to 14 residues. Trimming pared 8 bases from V and 2 bases from J, leaving 16 bases between. Germline CDR1 is ENHRY and CDR2 is SYGVKD. The CDR3 protein is CAIGNRGGTYEQYF. DNA of the CDR3: TGTGCCATCGGAAACAGGGGAGGCACCTACGAGCAGTACTTC.

The chain joins TRBV7-9 to TRBJ1-2, with D perhaps TRBD1 (6 bases). V was pared by 5 bases and J by 6 bases, with 13 bases between. The CDR3 consists of 13 residues. The germline V gene has CDR1 SEHNR and CDR2 FQNEAQ (reference sequence). The CDR3 sequence is CASSPQGLHGYTF. The CDR3 DNA reads as TGTGCCAGCAGCCCTCAGGGGCTTCATGGCTACACCTTC. The full variable domain, completed using reference TRBV7-9 and TRBJ1-2, is DTGVSQNPRHKITKRGQNVTFRCDPISEHNRLYWYRQTLGQGPEFLTYFQNEAQLEKSRLLSDRFSAERPKGSFSTLEIQRTEQGDSAMYLCASSPQGLHGYTFGSGTRLTVV.

The chain is built from TRBV5-1 and TRBJ2-5; the D gene is possibly TRBD2 (6 bases). The germline V gene encodes CDR1 SGHRS and CDR2 YFSETQ. Trimming removed 7 bases at V and 5 bases at J, with 15 bases between. CDR3 length: 13 residues. The CDR3 region is CASGLGGAETQYF. In DNA form, the CDR3 reads TGCGCCAGCGGTCTGGGCGGGGCGGAGACCCAGTACTTC.